The subject of this entry is one TCR beta chain. This sample was included in a study of blood T cell repertoires in COVID-19. Study overall: COVID-19 samples from acute and convalescent phases originated in the United States, Italy and Spain. T cells, B-cell-depleted T cells, or PBMCs provided the cDNA or gDNA that served as material.

Per germline, CDR1 LGHDT and CDR2 YNNKEL (reference sequence). V was trimmed by 3 bases and J by 7 bases, leaving 6 bases between them. This CDR3 has 11 amino acids. The table came from immunoSEQ multiplex PCR; TCRdb's copy has only in-frame clones and leaves some out. The repertoire consists of 650,000 to 800,000 clones, with 75% to 90% occurring once and the leading ten covering roughly 0.25%. The sample comprised peripheral blood. This chain uses TRBV3-1 (or the pseudogene TRBV3-2) with TRBJ1-2; TRBD1 is a possible D gene (5 bases). The sequence was obtained from a young woman with acute or convalescent COVID-19. The CDR3 spells CASSQQGGYTF. The CDR3 region has the DNA TGTGCCAGCAGCCAGCAGGGTGGCTACACCTTC.